The entry below describes one TCR beta chain. Authors' methods: By means of reference gene primer amplification, nucleated cell counts were estimated. Some clones are missing from TCRdb's copy, which holds only in-frame ones; the method was immunoSEQ multiplex PCR. The D gene and trimming were derived from the DNA, and the V and J assignments and clone size from that table. The table shows 90,000 to 120,000 clones, with around 88% occurring only once. These data belong to a study of blood T cell repertoires in COVID-19. For the study at large: Donors in the United States, Italy and Spain gave samples during acute or convalescent COVID-19. From T cells, B-cell-depleted T cells, or PBMCs came the material, which was cDNA or gDNA.

Germline V gene sequence: CDR1 WNHNN, CDR2 SYGVQD (reference sequence). V shed 6 bases and J 1 base; nucleotides not matched to a gene: 3. This CDR3 comprises 14 residues. The chain couples TRBV10-1 to TRBJ2-7, with TRBD2 matching 10 bases. This TCR was recovered from a man aged 50 or older with active or convalescent COVID-19. The sample consisted of peripheral blood. The CDR3 coding sequence is TGCGCCAGCAGCCTAGCGGGAGTATCCTACGAGCAGTACTTC. Translated, it gives CASSLAGVSYEQYF.